A selection of T cell receptor beta chains follows, all from one sample in a study of T cell changes during pregnancy in multiple sclerosis. Sequencing was performed with immunoSEQ multiplex PCR; in TCRdb, only in-frame clones are kept and a portion is missing. Here the sample spans 91,000 or so clones, 80% to 95% being singletons. The material was peripheral blood, obtained after pregnancy. These receptors were taken from a female donor with multiple sclerosis, enrolled in a pregnancy study. Both conserved end residues are part of each CDR3. Each record gives: V gene, clone size, J gene, D gene, CDR3 protein, CDR3 DNA. A D gene is named only where the DNA matches it firmly. Expanded clones are given a class, and other clones once, few, many or no size at all.

V gene: TRBV7-3; clone size: NA; J gene: TRBJ2-1; D gene: TRBD2; CDR3 protein: CASSLGTSAFNEQFF; CDR3 DNA: TGTGCCAGCAGCTTGGGGACTAGCGCCTTTAATGAGCAGTTCTTC
V gene: TRBV5-1; clone size: NA; J gene: TRBJ2-1; D gene: TRBD2; CDR3 protein: CASSPLASGSTEQFF; CDR3 DNA: TGCGCCAGCAGCCCCCTCGCTAGCGGGAGTACTGAGCAGTTCTTC
V gene: TRBV7-9; clone size: NA; J gene: TRBJ2-3; D gene: NA; CDR3 protein: CASSPPVRSLAQYF; CDR3 DNA: TGTGCCAGCAGCCCCCCGGTCCGTTCGCTTGCGCAGTATTTT
V gene: TRBV29-1; clone size: once; J gene: TRBJ1-1; D gene: NA; CDR3 protein: CSVAPGTLGTEAFF; CDR3 DNA: TGCAGCGTTGCCCCCGGGACATTGGGTACTGAAGCTTTCTTT
V gene: TRBV5-5; clone size: NA; J gene: TRBJ1-3; D gene: NA; CDR3 protein: CASSLGREGGNTIYF; CDR3 DNA: TGTGCCAGCAGCTTGGGCAGGGAAGGTGGAAACACCATATATTTT
V gene: TRBV30; clone size: NA; J gene: TRBJ1-3; D gene: NA; CDR3 protein: CAWSEDSIFGNTIYF; CDR3 DNA: TGTGCCTGGAGTGAGGACAGCATATTTGGAAACACCATATATTTT
V gene: TRBV18; clone size: NA; J gene: TRBJ1-1; D gene: NA; CDR3 protein: CASSRADSVNTEAFF; CDR3 DNA: TGTGCCAGCTCACGTGCGGATTCTGTGAACACTGAAGCTTTCTTT
V gene: TRBV5-4; clone size: NA; J gene: TRBJ2-5; D gene: TRBD1; CDR3 protein: CASSRDRQYQETQYF; CDR3 DNA: TGTGCCAGCAGCCGGGACAGGCAGTACCAAGAGACCCAGTACTTC
V gene: TRBV5-1; clone size: NA; J gene: TRBJ2-3; D gene: TRBD2; CDR3 protein: CASRAGAGTDTQYF; CDR3 DNA: TGCGCCAGCAGAGCGGGAGCAGGCACAGATACGCAGTATTTT
V gene: TRBV27; clone size: NA; J gene: TRBJ2-2; D gene: NA; CDR3 protein: CASSLDEQSNTGELFF; CDR3 DNA: TGTGCCAGCAGCTTAGATGAACAGTCGAACACCGGGGAGCTGTTTTTT
V gene: TRBV2; clone size: NA; J gene: TRBJ2-3; D gene: TRBD2; CDR3 protein: CASSGTSVGTDTQYF; CDR3 DNA: TGTGCCAGCAGTGGGACTAGCGTGGGCACAGATACGCAGTATTTT
V gene: TRBV6-5; clone size: NA; J gene: TRBJ2-1; D gene: TRBD2; CDR3 protein: CASSQGTSGNEQFF; CDR3 DNA: TGTGCCAGCAGTCAGGGGACTAGCGGCAATGAGCAGTTCTTC
V gene: TRBV25-1; clone size: NA; J gene: TRBJ2-7; D gene: NA; CDR3 protein: CASSFETKTQYF; CDR3 DNA: TGTGCCAGCAGTTTCGAGACTAAGACGCAGTACTTC
V gene: TRBV27; clone size: NA; J gene: TRBJ1-4; D gene: NA; CDR3 protein: CASTSRGANEKLFF; CDR3 DNA: TGTGCCAGCACCAGCAGGGGAGCTAATGAAAAACTGTTTTTT
V gene: TRBV28; clone size: NA; J gene: TRBJ2-5; D gene: NA; CDR3 protein: CASSLRRAGTQYF; CDR3 DNA: TGTGCCAGCAGTTTACGCAGGGCAGGGACCCAGTACTTC
V gene: TRBV4-2; clone size: few; J gene: TRBJ1-1; D gene: NA; CDR3 protein: CASSTSLGHMNTEAFF; CDR3 DNA: TGTGCCAGCAGTACCTCCCTCGGACATATGAACACTGAAGCTTTCTTT
V gene: TRBV19; clone size: NA; J gene: TRBJ2-1; D gene: TRBD2; CDR3 protein: CASSLPGLNLYHNEQFF; CDR3 DNA: TGTGCCAGTAGTCTACCGGGACTAAATCTCTATCACAATGAGCAGTTCTTC
V gene: TRBV14; clone size: NA; J gene: TRBJ2-7; D gene: TRBD2; CDR3 protein: CASSQGWLAGGFVSYEQYF; CDR3 DNA: TGTGCCAGCAGCCAAGGTTGGCTAGCGGGAGGGTTCGTCTCCTACGAGCAGTACTTC
V gene: TRBV12-5; clone size: NA; J gene: TRBJ1-1; D gene: NA; CDR3 protein: CASGDSMNTEAFF; CDR3 DNA: TGTGCTAGTGGTGACAGCATGAACACTGAAGCTTTCTTT
V gene: TRBV6-6; clone size: few; J gene: TRBJ1-1; D gene: TRBD1; CDR3 protein: CASTRQGDTEAFF; CDR3 DNA: TGTGCCAGCACCCGACAGGGTGACACTGAAGCTTTCTTT